This record covers a single TCR beta chain. The sample comes from a study of OX40 agonist ivuxolimab in advanced cancers. TCRdb keeps only in-frame clones here, not all; method: immunoSEQ multiplex PCR. The table records about 35,000 clones, about nine tenths of them present only once. The receptor was derived from an adult with an advanced solid tumor such as melanoma, head and neck, liver or kidney cancer. Sequencing used CD4+ or CD8+ T cells sorted from blood, obtained in a trial of the OX40 agonist ivuxolimab.

In DNA form, the CDR3 reads TGTGCCAGCAGGCAACCCGGGACAGGGTATGGTGGCAATGAGCAGTTCTTC. Translating it yields CASRQPGTGYGGNEQFF. This rearrangement joins TRBV28 to TRBJ2-1; TRBD1 agrees at 9 bases. V was clipped by 6 bases and J by 6 bases; unmatched bases: 15. Germline V CDR1 and CDR2: MDHEN, SYDVKM. CDR3 length: 17 amino acids.